This entry lists 10 T cell receptor beta chains sequenced from one sample in a study of blood T cell repertoires in COVID-19. The assay was immunoSEQ multiplex PCR, and TCRdb's table has in-frame clones only and misses some. This sample has about 480,000 clones, with 70% to 90% found just once. Input material: PBMCs or T cells enriched from blood (not recorded which). The receptor source for this set is a young woman with acute COVID-19.

With regard to this clone: In the same sample, other DNA sequences code for this CDR3. The gene calls are TRBV4-1 and TRBJ1-5; 9 bases fit TRBD1. Germline values: CDR1 MGHRA, CDR2 YSYEKL. J gave up 2 bases and V 1 base, and 0 bases lay outside the gene matches. The CDR3 length is 15 residues. CDR3 sequence reads: CASSQGTGGNQPQHF. The CDR3 bases are TGCGCCAGCAGCCAAGGGACAGGGGGCAATCAGCCCCAGCATTTT.

The CDR3 loop is CASRGSEYEQYF. CDR3 nucleotides: TGTGCCAGCAGGGGGAGTGAATACGAGCAGTACTTC. The chain carries TRBV28 and TRBJ2-7; TRBD2 is a possible D gene (5 bases). Trimming shortened V by 6 bases and J by 4 bases, and 10 bases separated the two germline ends. The length of the CDR3 is 12 residues. The germline CDR1 and CDR2 sequences are MDHEN and SYDVKM. The entire variable domain, with the rest obtained from reference TRBV28 and TRBJ2-7, is as follows: DVKVTQSSRYLVKRTGEKVFLECVQDMDHENMFWYRQDPGLGLRLIYFSYDVKMKEKGDIPEGYSVSREKKERFSLILESASTNQTSMYLCASRGSEYEQYFGPGTRLTVT.

The chain couples TRBV7-2 to TRBJ2-6, with D possibly matching TRBD1 (6 bases). The CDR3 covers 17 residues. Germline V gene data show CDR1 as SGHTA and CDR2 as FQGNSA. Trimming left V 2 bases short and J 1 base short, with 12 bases between. The CDR3 bases are TGTGCCAGCAGCTTATTTTGGCAGGGGTCTGGGGCCAACGTCCTGACTTTC. Protein sequence: CASSLFWQGSGANVLTF.

In the case of this clone: In the same sample, other DNA sequences code for this CDR3. This rearrangement joins TRBV20-1 to TRBJ1-4; D gene uncertain. Trimming pared 6 bases from V and 8 bases from J, leaving 7 bases between. The CDR3 extends over 10 amino acids. The V gene's germline CDR1 is DFQATT and CDR2 SNEGSKA (reference sequence). CDR3 DNA: TGCAGTGCGATGAGGGAAAAACTGTTTTTT. Its translation is CSAMREKLFF.

The chain recombines TRBV28 with TRBJ1-5; no firm D call. The CDR3 contains 11 residues. CDR1 is MDHEN, CDR2 SYDVKM, per germline. V dropped 5 bases and J dropped 6 bases, with 5 bases sitting between them. The CDR3 loop is CASSGPQPQHF. CDR3 bases: TGTGCCAGCAGTGGCCCTCAGCCCCAGCATTTT.

This CDR3 reads CASSQAGGPHNEQFF. In nucleotides, the CDR3 is TGTGCCAGTAGCCAAGCGGGAGGGCCTCACAATGAGCAGTTCTTC. The chain couples TRBV19 to TRBJ2-1; TRBD2 aligns across 10 bases. V shed 6 bases and J 5 bases; nucleotides not matched to a gene: 7. In germline, CDR1 is LNHDA, CDR2 SQIVND (reference sequence). CDR3 length: 15 amino acids. Full variable domain (remainder filled in from reference TRBV19 and TRBJ2-1): DGGITQSPKYLFRKEGQNVTLSCEQNLNHDAMYWYRQDPGQGLRLIYYSQIVNDFQKGDIAEGYSVSREKKESFPLTVTSAQKNPTAFYLCASSQAGGPHNEQFFGPGTRLTVL.

The chain recombines TRBV12-3 or TRBV12-4 with TRBJ2-2; no firm D call. The ends were cut back, 6 bases at V and 5 bases at J, with 10 bases in the middle. The CDR3 runs to 13 residues. DNA of the CDR3: TGTGCCAGCAGCTGGAGCGAGACCGGGGAGCTGTTTTTT. This translates into CASSWSETGELFF.

This clone was seen a few times. J is TRBJ1-1 and V is TRBV11-2, with D possibly matching TRBD1 (5 bases). Germline lookup yields CDR1 SGHAT and CDR2 FQNNGV. There are 13 residues in the CDR3. The V end was cut by 3 bases, the J end by 1 base, with 6 bases between. CDR3 in DNA: TGTGCCAGCAGCTTCCAGGGGAACACTGAAGCTTTCTTT. Residues: CASSFQGNTEAFF.

The V gene is TRBV19, the J gene TRBJ2-3; 10 bases align to TRBD2. CDR1 and CDR2 from the germline V gene are LNHDA and SQIVND (reference sequence). Trimming at V came to 7 bases and at J to 4 bases, leaving 5 bases not matched to a gene. The CDR3 has 14 residues. Here the CDR3 DNA reads TGTGCCAGTACGAAGCGGGGGGGTCCAGATACGCAGTATTTT. Amino acid sequence: CASTKRGGPDTQYF.

There are a few counts of this clone. The rearrangement uses TRBV11-2 and TRBJ1-6, with D hard to call. Trimming took 0 bases from V and 3 from J, leaving 9 bases between them. The length of the CDR3 is 16 residues. CDR1 is SGHAT, CDR2 FQNNGV, per germline. The chain's CDR3 is CASSLEGGRYNSPLHF. The CDR3 DNA reads TGTGCCAGCAGCTTAGAGGGAGGGCGCTATAATTCACCCCTCCACTTT.